The T cell receptor beta chain under discussion was sequenced for a study of blood T cells in healthy people across ages. Notes on the study in general: Naive T cell percentage by flow cytometry tracked strongly with beta diversity. Comparison with aged donors showed that long-lived donors had more naive CD4+ cells and higher diversity. Measured against age, TCR beta diversity per million T cells decreased in a roughly linear manner.

Primed by a sample-barcoded 5' primer and a J-beta primer mix, a second PCR proceeded for roughly 7 to 11 cycles. TCRdb ran MiXCR on the 5' RACE reads and lists one entry per CDR3 protein. Of 1.5 million to 2 million distinct CDR3 sequences listed, roughly 30% were seen once; the top ten hold about 11%. Each donor was a healthy Caucasian individual from Russia, aged roughly 6 to 95. V was clipped by 5 bases and J by 0 bases; unmatched bases: 5. CDR1 and CDR2 from the germline V gene are SQVTM and ANQGSEA. CDR3 size: 14 residues. This clonotype has more than one count but fewer than ten. What it binds is unknown.

Sequencing was done on a sample of blood. The receptor comes from a woman between 25 and 40 years old in good health. This sequence joins TRBV29-1 and TRBJ1-1, with TRBD1 identical over 8 bases. Here the CDR3 reads CSVHRGAMNTEAFF. Here the CDR3 DNA reads TGCAGCGTTCACAGGGGGGCAATGAACACTGAAGCTTTCTTT.